The sequence of this T cell receptor (beta chain) was determined in a study of vaccination effects on CD4 cells after COVID-19. CDR1 is SGHRS, CDR2 YFSETQ, per germline. V was clipped by 0 bases and J by 1 base, with 7 bases between them. The CDR3 covers 14 residues. Using immunoSEQ multiplex PCR, the repertoire was profiled, and TCRdb retains in-frame clones only, with some absent. Seen here are tens of thousands of clones, 73% observed once, and the top ten hold roughly 10%. To note about this clone: The target antigen is unknown.

ViraFEST expansion of antigen-specific CD4+ T cells with viral peptide pools preceded sequencing. At the end of around 11 days of culture, CD4+ T cells were isolated. Every participant took two doses of the BNT162b2 or mRNA-1273 vaccine. The V and J genes are TRBV5-1 and TRBJ1-2; D is unresolved. The source is a human donor who received a COVID-19 vaccine. The source material was CD4+ T cells from PBMCs cultured with HCoV-NL63 spike peptides, sampled after COVID-19 vaccination. CDR3 sequence reads: CASSLASSNYGYTF. The CDR3 DNA follows: TGCGCCAGCAGCTTGGCGTCAAGTAACTATGGCTACACCTTC.